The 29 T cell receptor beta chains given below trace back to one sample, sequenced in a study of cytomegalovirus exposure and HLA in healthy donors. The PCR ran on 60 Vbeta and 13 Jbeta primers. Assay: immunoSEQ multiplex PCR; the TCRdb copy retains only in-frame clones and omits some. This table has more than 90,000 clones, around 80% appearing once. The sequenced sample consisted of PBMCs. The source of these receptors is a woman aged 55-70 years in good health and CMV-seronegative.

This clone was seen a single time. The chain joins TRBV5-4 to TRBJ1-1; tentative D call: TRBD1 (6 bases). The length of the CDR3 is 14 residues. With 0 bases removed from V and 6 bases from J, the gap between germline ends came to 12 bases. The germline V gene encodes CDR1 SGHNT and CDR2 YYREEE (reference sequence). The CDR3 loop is CASSLAGAGAEAFF. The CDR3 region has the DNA TGTGCCAGCAGCTTGGCAGGGGCCGGGGCTGAAGCTTTCTTT.

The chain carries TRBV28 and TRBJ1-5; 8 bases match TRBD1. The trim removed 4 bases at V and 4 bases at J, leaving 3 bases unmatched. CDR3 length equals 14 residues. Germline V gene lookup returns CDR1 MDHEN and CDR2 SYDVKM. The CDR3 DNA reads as TGTGCCAGCAGTTACTACAGGGGGAATCAGCCCCAGCATTTT. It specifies CASSYYRGNQPQHF.

The CDR3 region is CASSFRDRYNEQFF. CDR3 in DNA: TGTGCCAGCAGCTTCCGGGACAGATACAATGAGCAGTTCTTC. The chain carries TRBV7-2 and TRBJ2-1, with 7 bases identical to TRBD1. Germline values: CDR1 SGHTA, CDR2 FQGNSA. The CDR3 has 14 amino acids. V gave up 3 bases and J gave up 4 bases; unmatched junction bases: 3.

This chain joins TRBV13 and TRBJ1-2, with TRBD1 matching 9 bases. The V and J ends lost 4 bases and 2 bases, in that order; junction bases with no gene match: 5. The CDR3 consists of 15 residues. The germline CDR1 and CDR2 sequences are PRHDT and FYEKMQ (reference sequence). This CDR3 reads CASSWGDRENYGYTF. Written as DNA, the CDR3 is TGTGCCAGCAGCTGGGGGGACAGGGAAAACTATGGCTACACCTTC.

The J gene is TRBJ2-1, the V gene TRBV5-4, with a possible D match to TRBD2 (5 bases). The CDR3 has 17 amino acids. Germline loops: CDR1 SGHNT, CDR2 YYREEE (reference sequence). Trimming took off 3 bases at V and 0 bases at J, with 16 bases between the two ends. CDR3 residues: CASSSAQRRSSYNEQFF. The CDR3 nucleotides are TGTGCCAGCAGCTCTGCCCAGCGGAGGAGCTCCTACAATGAGCAGTTCTTC.

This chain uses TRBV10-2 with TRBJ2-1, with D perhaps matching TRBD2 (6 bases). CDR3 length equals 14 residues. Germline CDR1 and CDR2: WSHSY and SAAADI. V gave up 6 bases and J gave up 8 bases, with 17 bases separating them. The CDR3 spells CASRRRDGGDEQFF. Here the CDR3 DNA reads TGCGCCAGCAGGAGGAGGGACGGCGGAGATGAGCAGTTCTTC.

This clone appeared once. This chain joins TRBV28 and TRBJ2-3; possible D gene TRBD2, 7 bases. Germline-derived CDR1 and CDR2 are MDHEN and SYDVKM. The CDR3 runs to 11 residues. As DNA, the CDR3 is TGTGCTTTGGGGGGCGGGGGTACGCAGTATTTT. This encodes CALGGGGTQYF.

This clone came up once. The CDR3 here is CASSSTVKRGYTF. In DNA, the CDR3 is TGCGCCAGCAGCTCGACAGTCAAGAGGGGCTACACCTTC. V gene TRBV5-1 combines with J gene TRBJ1-2, with TRBD1 as a possible D gene (5 bases). The ends were cut back, 3 bases at V and 8 bases at J, with 14 bases in the middle. There are 13 residues in the CDR3. Germline assignment: CDR1 SGHRS and CDR2 YFSETQ.

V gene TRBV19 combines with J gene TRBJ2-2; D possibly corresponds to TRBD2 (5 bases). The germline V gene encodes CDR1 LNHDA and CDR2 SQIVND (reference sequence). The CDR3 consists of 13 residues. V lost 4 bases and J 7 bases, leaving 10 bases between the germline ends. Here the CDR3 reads CASSRGIHGELFF. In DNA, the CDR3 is TGTGCCAGTAGTAGAGGGATACACGGGGAGCTGTTTTTT.

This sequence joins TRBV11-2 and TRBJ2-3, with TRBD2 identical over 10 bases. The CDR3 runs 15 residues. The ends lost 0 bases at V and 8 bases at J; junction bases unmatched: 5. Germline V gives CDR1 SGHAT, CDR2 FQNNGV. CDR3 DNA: TGTGCCAGCAGCTTAGATCGGGTAGCGGGGGGTACGCAGTATTTT. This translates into CASSLDRVAGGTQYF.

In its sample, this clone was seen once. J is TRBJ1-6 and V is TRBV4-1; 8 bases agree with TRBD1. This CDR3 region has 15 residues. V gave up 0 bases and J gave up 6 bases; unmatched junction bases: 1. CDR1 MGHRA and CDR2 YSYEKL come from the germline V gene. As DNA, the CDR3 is TGCGCCAGCAGCCAAGAGGGACAGGTTAATTCACCCCTCCACTTT. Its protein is CASSQEGQVNSPLHF.

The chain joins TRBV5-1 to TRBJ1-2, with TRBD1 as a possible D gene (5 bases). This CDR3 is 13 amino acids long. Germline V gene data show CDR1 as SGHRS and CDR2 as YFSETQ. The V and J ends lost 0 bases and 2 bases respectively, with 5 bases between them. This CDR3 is CASSLEGNYGYTF. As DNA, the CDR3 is TGCGCCAGCAGCTTGGAGGGGAACTATGGCTACACCTTC.

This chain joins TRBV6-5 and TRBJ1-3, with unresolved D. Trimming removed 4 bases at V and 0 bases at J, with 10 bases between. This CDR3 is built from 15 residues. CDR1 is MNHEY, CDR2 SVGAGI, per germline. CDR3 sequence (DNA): TGTGCCAGCAGTTCGGGTCCTTACTCTGGAAACACCATATATTTT. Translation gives CASSSGPYSGNTIYF.

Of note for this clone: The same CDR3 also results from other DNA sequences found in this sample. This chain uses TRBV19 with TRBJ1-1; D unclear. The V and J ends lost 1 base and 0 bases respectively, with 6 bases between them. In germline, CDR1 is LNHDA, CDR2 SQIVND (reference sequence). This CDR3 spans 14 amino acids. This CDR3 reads CASSIGGMNTEAFF. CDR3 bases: TGTGCCAGTAGTATAGGAGGGATGAACACTGAAGCTTTCTTT. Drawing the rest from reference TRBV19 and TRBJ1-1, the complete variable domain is DGGITQSPKYLFRKEGQNVTLSCEQNLNHDAMYWYRQDPGQGLRLIYYSQIVNDFQKGDIAEGYSVSREKKESFPLTVTSAQKNPTAFYLCASSIGGMNTEAFFGQGTRLTVV.

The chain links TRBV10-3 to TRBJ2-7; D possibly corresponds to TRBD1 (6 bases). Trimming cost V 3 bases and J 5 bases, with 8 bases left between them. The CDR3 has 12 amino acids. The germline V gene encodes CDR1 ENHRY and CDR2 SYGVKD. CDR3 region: CAISERGNEQYF. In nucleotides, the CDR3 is TGTGCCATCAGTGAAAGGGGGAACGAGCAGTACTTC.

This CDR3 reads CASSLRTSRLRENTGELFF. DNA of the CDR3: TGCGCCAGCAGCTTGAGGACTAGCCGCCTTCGGGAGAACACCGGGGAGCTGTTTTTT. The chain recombines TRBV5-1 with TRBJ2-2, with 8 bases fitting TRBD2. Germline V CDR1 and CDR2: SGHRS, YFSETQ. This CDR3 region has 19 residues. V lost 1 base, J lost 1 base, and 12 bases stayed unmatched.

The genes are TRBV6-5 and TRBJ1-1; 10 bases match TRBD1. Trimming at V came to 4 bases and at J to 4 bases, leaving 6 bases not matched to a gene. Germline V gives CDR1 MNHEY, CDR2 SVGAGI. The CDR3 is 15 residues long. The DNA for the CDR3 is TGTGCCAGCAGTTCCCCGGGACAGGGGTTCACTGAAGCTTTCTTT. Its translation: CASSSPGQGFTEAFF.

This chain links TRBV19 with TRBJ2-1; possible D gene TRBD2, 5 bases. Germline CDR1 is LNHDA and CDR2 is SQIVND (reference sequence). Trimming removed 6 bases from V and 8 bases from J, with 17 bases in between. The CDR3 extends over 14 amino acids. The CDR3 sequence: CASSPAVQSDEQFF. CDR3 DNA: TGTGCCAGTAGCCCAGCGGTCCAGAGTGATGAGCAGTTCTTC.

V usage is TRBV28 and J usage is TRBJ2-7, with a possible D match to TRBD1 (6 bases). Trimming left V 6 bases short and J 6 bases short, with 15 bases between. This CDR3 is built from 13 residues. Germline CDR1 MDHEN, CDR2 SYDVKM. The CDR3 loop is CASSFTGKGEQYF. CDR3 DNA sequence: TGTGCCAGCAGCTTTACAGGGAAGGGCGAGCAGTACTTC.

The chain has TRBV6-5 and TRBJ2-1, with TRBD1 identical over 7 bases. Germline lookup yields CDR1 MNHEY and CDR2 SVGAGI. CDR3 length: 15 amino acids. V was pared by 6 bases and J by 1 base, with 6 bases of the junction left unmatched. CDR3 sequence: CASRKPGGSYNEQFF. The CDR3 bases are TGTGCCAGCAGGAAACCAGGGGGTTCCTACAATGAGCAGTTCTTC.

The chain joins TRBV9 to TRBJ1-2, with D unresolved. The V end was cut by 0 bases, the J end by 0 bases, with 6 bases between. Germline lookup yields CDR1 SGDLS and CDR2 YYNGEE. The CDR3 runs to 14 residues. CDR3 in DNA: TGTGCCAGCAGCGTAGGGGGAGCTAACTATGGCTACACCTTC. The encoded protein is CASSVGGANYGYTF.

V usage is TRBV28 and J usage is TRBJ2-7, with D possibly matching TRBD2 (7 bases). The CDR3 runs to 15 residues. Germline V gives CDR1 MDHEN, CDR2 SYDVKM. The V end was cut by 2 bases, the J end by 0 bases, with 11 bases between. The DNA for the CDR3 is TGTGCCAGCAGTTTAGGGGGGGCCCTCTCCTACGAGCAGTACTTC. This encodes CASSLGGALSYEQYF.

The CDR3 region has the DNA TGTGCCAGCAGTGTGGACAGGCCCACTGAAGCTTTCTTT. It yields the protein CASSVDRPTEAFF. The chain employs TRBV6-1 and TRBJ1-1; TRBD1 aligns across 7 bases. V gave up 4 bases and J gave up 4 bases; unmatched junction bases: 3. There are 13 residues in the CDR3. The germline V gene has CDR1 MNHNS and CDR2 SASEGT.

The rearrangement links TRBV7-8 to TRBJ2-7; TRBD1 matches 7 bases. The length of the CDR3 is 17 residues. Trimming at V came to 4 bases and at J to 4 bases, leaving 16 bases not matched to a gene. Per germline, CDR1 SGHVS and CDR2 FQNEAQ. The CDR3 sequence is CASSWARVKGAMYEQYF. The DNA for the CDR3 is TGTGCCAGCAGCTGGGCGCGGGTGAAGGGGGCAATGTACGAGCAGTACTTC.

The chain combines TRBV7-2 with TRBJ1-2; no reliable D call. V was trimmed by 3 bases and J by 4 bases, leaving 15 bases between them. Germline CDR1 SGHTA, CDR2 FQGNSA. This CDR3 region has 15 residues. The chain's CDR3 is CASSLEGSLLYGYTF. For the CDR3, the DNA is TGTGCCAGCAGCTTGGAGGGATCCCTACTCTATGGCTACACCTTC. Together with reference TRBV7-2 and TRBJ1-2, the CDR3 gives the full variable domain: GAGVSQSPSNKVTEKGKDVELRCDPISGHTALYWYRQSLGQGLEFLIYFQGNSAPDKSGLPSDRFSAERTGGSVSTLTIQRTQQEDSAVYLCASSLEGSLLYGYTFGSGTRLTVV.

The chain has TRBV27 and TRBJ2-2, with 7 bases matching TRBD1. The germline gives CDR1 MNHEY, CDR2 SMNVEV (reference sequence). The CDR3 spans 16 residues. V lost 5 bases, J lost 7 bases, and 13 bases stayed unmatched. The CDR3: CASSPQPTGLGGELFF. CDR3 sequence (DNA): TGTGCCAGCAGTCCCCAACCGACAGGGTTAGGCGGGGAGCTGTTTTTT.

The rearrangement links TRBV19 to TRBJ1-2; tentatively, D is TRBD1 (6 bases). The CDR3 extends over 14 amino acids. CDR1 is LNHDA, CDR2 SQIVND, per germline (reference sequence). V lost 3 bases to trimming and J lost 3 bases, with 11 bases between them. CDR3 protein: CASSMWGRDYGYTF. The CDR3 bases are TGTGCCAGTAGTATGTGGGGGCGCGACTATGGCTACACCTTC.

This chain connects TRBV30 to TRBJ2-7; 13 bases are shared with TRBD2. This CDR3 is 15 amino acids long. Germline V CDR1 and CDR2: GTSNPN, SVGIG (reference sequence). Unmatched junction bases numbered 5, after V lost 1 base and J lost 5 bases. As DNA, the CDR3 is TGTGCCTGGAGTGGGACTAGCGGGAGTCCCCACGAGCAGTACTTC. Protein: CAWSGTSGSPHEQYF.

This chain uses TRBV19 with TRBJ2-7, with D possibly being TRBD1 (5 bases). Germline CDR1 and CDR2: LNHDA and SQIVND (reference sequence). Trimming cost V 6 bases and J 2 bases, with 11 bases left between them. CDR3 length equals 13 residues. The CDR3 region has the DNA TGTGCCAGTAGCCTAGACAGTACCTACGAGCAGTACTTC. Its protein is CASSLDSTYEQYF.